The 13 T cell receptor beta chains listed next were all sequenced from one sample in a study of T cell responses to AZD1222 COVID-19 vaccine. Clones were read by immunoSEQ multiplex PCR, and TCRdb kept only the in-frame ones, dropping some. Of 65,000 to 70,000 clones listed, under 90% are singletons. The sample here was peripheral blood, taken 28 days after the second AZD1222 dose. The source of these receptors is an adult who received the AZD1222 COVID-19 vaccine.

V and J are TRBV19 and TRBJ2-1; 7 bases align to TRBD1. The junction had 5 bases not matched to a gene; V was cut back by 9 bases and J by 3 bases. This CDR3 comprises 13 residues. Germline-derived CDR1 and CDR2 are LNHDA and SQIVND (reference sequence). The CDR3 is CARLQGYYNEQFF. CDR3 nucleotides: TGTGCCAGATTACAGGGGTACTACAATGAGCAGTTCTTC.

J is TRBJ2-1 and V is TRBV4-3; D remains unclear. Germline loops: CDR1 LGHNA, CDR2 YSLEER. This CDR3 spans 12 amino acids. V lost 6 bases to trimming and J lost 6 bases, with 9 bases between them. The CDR3 nucleotides read TGCGCCAGCAGTCGTACGAGCAATGAGCAGTTCTTC. This encodes CASSRTSNEQFF.

The V and J genes are TRBV6-2 or TRBV6-3 and TRBJ2-2, with 9 positions matching TRBD2. CDR1 MNHEY and CDR2 SVGEGT come from the germline V gene. The CDR3 totals 17 residues. V shed 2 bases and J 4 bases; nucleotides not matched to a gene: 8. The DNA of the CDR3 is TGTGCCAGCAGTTACCTTGGGGCGGGGGGGAGCACCGGGGAGCTGTTTTTT. Protein sequence: CASSYLGAGGSTGELFF.

This clone appeared once. J is TRBJ2-1 and V is TRBV27, with TRBD1 as a possible D gene (5 bases). Trimming pared 3 bases from V and 12 bases from J, leaving 15 bases between. Germline loops: CDR1 MNHEY, CDR2 SMNVEV (reference sequence). The CDR3 sequence is 13 residues long. The DNA for the CDR3 is TGTGCCAGCAGTTTGGGGCCCGGGTATGGGCAGTTCTTC. Protein: CASSLGPGYGQFF.

Notes on this clone: This specimen includes other DNA sequences encoding the same CDR3. The rearrangement joins TRBV18 to TRBJ2-1; no firm D call. CDR3 length: 12 residues. CDR1 KGHSH and CDR2 LQKENI come from the germline V gene. V was trimmed by 3 bases and J by 7 bases, leaving 7 bases between them. For the CDR3, the DNA is TGTGCCAGCTCACCTGGCGGAAATGAGCAGTTCTTC. It codes for CASSPGGNEQFF.

The chain couples TRBV5-5 to TRBJ2-5; 11 nucleotides align to TRBD1. From germline, CDR1 is SGHKS and CDR2 YYEKEE (reference sequence). This CDR3 contains 16 residues. After removal of 0 bases from V and 5 bases from J, the junction contained 6 bases not matched to a gene. CDR3 amino acids: CASSLGGQGAWETQYF. The CDR3 DNA follows: TGTGCCAGCAGCTTGGGCGGACAGGGGGCTTGGGAGACCCAGTACTTC.

This rearrangement joins TRBV6-1 to TRBJ2-7; D remains unclear. The CDR3 runs 15 residues. Germline lookup yields CDR1 MNHNS and CDR2 SASEGT. V was shortened by 2 bases and J by 6 bases, with 17 bases between the two germline ends. This CDR3 is CASSEPVFPSLEQYF. Written as DNA, the CDR3 is TGTGCCAGCAGTGAACCTGTCTTTCCTTCGCTCGAGCAGTACTTC.

V and J are TRBV5-1 and TRBJ2-6; 8 bases map to TRBD1. This CDR3 region has 18 residues. CDR1 is SGHRS, CDR2 YFSETQ, per germline. V was pared by 2 bases and J by 2 bases, with 9 bases of the junction left unmatched. The CDR3 nucleotides read TGCGCCAGCAGCTTTAGGACAGGGCGGGGAGCTGGGGCCAACGTCCTGACTTTC. Translated: CASSFRTGRGAGANVLTF.

The CDR3 DNA is TGTGCCAGCAGCCCCCCGCGTAGACTAGCGGGGAGTCGGAATGAGCAGTTCTTC. It translates to CASSPPRRLAGSRNEQFF. The V gene is TRBV3-1 (or the pseudogene TRBV3-2), the J gene TRBJ2-1; 11 bases line up with TRBD2. The CDR3 spans 18 residues. Germline-derived CDR1 and CDR2 are LGHDT and YNNKEL (reference sequence). Unmatched junction bases numbered 15, after V lost 4 bases and J lost 7 bases.

The chain employs TRBV3-1 (or the pseudogene TRBV3-2) and TRBJ2-5; D unresolved. Trimming cost V 1 base and J 1 base, with 1 base left between them. The CDR3 consists of 12 residues. Germline CDR1 LGHDT, CDR2 YNNKEL (reference sequence). The CDR3 spells CASSQVQETQYF. The CDR3 nucleotides read TGTGCCAGCAGCCAAGTCCAAGAGACCCAGTACTTC.

CDR3 amino acids: CASSLDRGRGGTNEKLFF. CDR3 DNA: TGTGCCAGCAGCCTGGACAGGGGAAGGGGAGGGACGAATGAAAAACTGTTTTTT. The V call is TRBV5-4, the J call TRBJ1-4; 9 bases line up with TRBD1. Per germline, CDR1 SGHNT and CDR2 YYREEE (reference sequence). The length of the CDR3 is 18 residues. Trimming took 4 bases from V and 5 from J; bases not matched to a gene: 15. Complete variable domain (other parts from reference TRBV5-4 and TRBJ1-4): ETGVTQSPTHLIKTRGQQVTLRCSSQSGHNTVSWYQQALGQGPQFIFQYYREEENGRGNFPPRFSGLQFPNYSSELNVNALELDDSALYLCASSLDRGRGGTNEKLFFGSGTQLSVL.

The chain uses TRBV5-6 and TRBJ1-1; D remains unclear. Trimming stripped 1 base from V and 1 base from J, with 5 bases between. CDR3 length: 13 residues. Germline CDR1 SGHDT, CDR2 YYEEEE. The CDR3 region is CASSLRRNTEAFF. The CDR3 bases are TGTGCCAGCAGCTTGCGAAGGAACACTGAAGCTTTCTTT.

A few counts support this clone. This sequence joins TRBV29-1 and TRBJ1-5; maybe TRBD1 (5 bases). The CDR3 is made up of 15 amino acids. The germline V gene has CDR1 SQVTM and CDR2 ANQGSEA. Trimming took 2 bases from V and 1 from J, leaving 12 bases between them. The CDR3 DNA is TGCAGCGTTGAACTAACGGGGGAGAGCAATCAGCCCCAGCATTTT. This codes for CSVELTGESNQPQHF. Filled out from reference TRBV29-1 and TRBJ1-5, the complete variable domain reads SAVISQKPSRDICQRGTSLTIQCQVDSQVTMMFWYRQQPGQSLTLIATANQGSEATYESGFVIDKFPISRPNLTFSTLTVSNMSPEDSSIYLCSVELTGESNQPQHFGDGTRLSIL.